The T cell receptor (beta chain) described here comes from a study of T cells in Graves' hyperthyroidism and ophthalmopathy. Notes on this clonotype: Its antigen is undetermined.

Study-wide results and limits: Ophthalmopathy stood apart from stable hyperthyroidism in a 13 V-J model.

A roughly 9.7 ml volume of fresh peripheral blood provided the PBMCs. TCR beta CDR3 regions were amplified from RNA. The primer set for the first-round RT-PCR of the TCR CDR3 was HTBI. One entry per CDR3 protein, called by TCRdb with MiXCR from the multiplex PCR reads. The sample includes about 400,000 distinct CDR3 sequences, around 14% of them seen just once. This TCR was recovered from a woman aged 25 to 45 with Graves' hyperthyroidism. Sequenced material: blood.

In nucleotides, the CDR3 is TGTGCCAGCAGTTTTGAACAGTATCAGCCCCAGCATTTT. It yields the protein CASSFEQYQPQHF. The chain couples TRBV12-3 or TRBV12-4 to TRBJ1-5; D uncertain. The V end was cut by 3 bases, the J end by 5 bases, with 8 bases between. This CDR3 has 13 residues.